The 5 T cell receptor beta chains listed next were all sequenced from one sample in a study of identical twins. TCRdb reprocessed the 5' RACE reads with MiXCR, giving one entry per CDR3 protein. Of roughly 290,000 distinct CDR3 sequences listed, roughly 8.6% were seen once; the top ten hold over 2%. This same sample was also taken into another study, of yellow fever vaccine responses in identical twins.

Specimen: memory (CD45RO+) T cells sorted from blood. These receptors were obtained from a woman aged 18-29 years in good health.

This clonotype was detected a few times. This chain links TRBV20-1 with TRBJ2-1; TRBD2 matches 10 bases. CDR3 size: 17 residues. V trimming: 4 bases; J trimming: 4 bases; junction bases outside the gene matches: 13. The germline gives CDR1 DFQATT, CDR2 SNEGSKA (reference sequence). The CDR3 region is CSATSPGTSVWYNEQFF. In DNA, the CDR3 is TGCAGTGCTACCAGTCCCGGGACTAGCGTATGGTACAATGAGCAGTTCTTC.

The chain links TRBV6-1 to TRBJ1-1; no reliable D call. V was trimmed by 0 bases and J by 0 bases, leaving 8 bases between them. Germline-derived CDR1 and CDR2 are MNHNS and SASEGT. There are 15 residues in the CDR3. The CDR3 spells CASSEALGVNTEAFF. For the CDR3, the DNA is TGTGCCAGCAGTGAAGCGCTTGGTGTGAACACTGAAGCTTTCTTT.

This clonotype was picked up many times. CDR3 DNA: TGCAGTGCTAGAGGCTCCCCTAGCGGGAGTTTGAATGAGCAGTTCTTC. Its protein product is CSARGSPSGSLNEQFF. V gene TRBV20-1 combines with J gene TRBJ2-1; 10 bases align to TRBD2. The CDR3 runs to 16 residues. Germline V CDR1 and CDR2: DFQATT, SNEGSKA (reference sequence). The trim removed 1 base at V and 7 bases at J, leaving 10 bases unmatched.

The chain couples TRBV6-4 to TRBJ2-3; 8 positions agree with TRBD2. CDR1 is MRHNA, CDR2 SNTAGT, per germline. The CDR3 runs to 15 residues. Trimming cost V 10 bases and J 2 bases; bases outside gene matches: 11. CDR3 DNA: TGTGCCACCCAAAGCGTAGCGGGGTCCACAGATACGCAGTATTTT. Its translation is CATQSVAGSTDTQYF.

This clonotype has a handful of counts. The chain has TRBV5-5 and TRBJ1-5; D may be TRBD1 (5 bases). Deletions cut 1 base from V and 2 bases from J, with 13 bases between. This CDR3 comprises 16 residues. Germline CDR1 SGHKS, CDR2 YYEKEE (reference sequence). The DNA for the CDR3 is TGTGCCAGCAGCTTGCTAGGGGCCCAGGGCAATCAGCCCCAGCATTTT. Its translation is CASSLLGAQGNQPQHF. Complete variable domain (other parts from reference TRBV5-5 and TRBJ1-5): DAGVTQSPTHLIKTRGQQVTLRCSPISGHKSVSWYQQVLGQGPQFIFQYYEKEERGRGNFPDRFSARQFPNYSSELNVNALLLGDSALYLCASSLLGAQGNQPQHFGDGTRLSIL.